This passage covers 6 T cell receptor beta chains from one sample sequenced in a study of T cell repertoires in cytomegalovirus infection (dated by TCRdb to between 2018 and 2021). The intended sense of this specimen's treatment or condition label: in vitro stimulation with specific CMV peptide epitopes to enrich CMV-specific T cells. These receptors lack a known antigen. Sequencing was performed on an Illumina HiSeq 1500. The public reads were quality trimmed at Q25 with fastp and then assembled into clones with MiXCR by TCRdb, keeping productive beta chains. A single entry per CDR3 protein holds the most common genes and DNA from its merged rows. The sample table shows roughly 700,000 distinct CDR3 sequences, and 33% are seen once. Around a sixth of the sample belongs to the ten largest clones. The sample was cultured PBMCs, taken from culture after CMV antigen stimulation. These receptor sequences come from a human donor in good health (CMV status not recorded). Some clones in this sample may be carry-over from other donors' samples.

This clonotype was observed a few times. The chain is built from TRBV7-2 and TRBJ2-2; D uncertain. The CDR3 length is 16 residues. The V and J ends lost 8 bases and 5 bases respectively, with 21 bases between them. Germline-derived CDR1 and CDR2 are SGHTA and FQGNSA. The CDR3 nucleotides read TGTGCCAGCCGCCTTTTGTCTCAGTCAAGGACCGGGGAGCTGTTTTTT. It encodes CASRLLSQSRTGELFF.

The CDR3 is CASTEFSYNSPLHF. DNA of the CDR3: TGTGCCTCCACTGAATTCTCCTATAATTCACCCCTCCACTTT. V usage is TRBV7-3 and J usage is TRBJ1-6; D is ambiguous. Germline V gene data show CDR1 as SGHTA and CDR2 as FQGTGA. The CDR3 loop spans 14 amino acids. V lost 11 bases and J 0 bases, leaving 11 bases between the germline ends.

This clonotype was recorded many times. The chain has TRBV7-2 and TRBJ2-3; 10 bases line up with TRBD2. Germline V gene lookup returns CDR1 SGHTA and CDR2 FQGNSA. CDR3 length: 15 amino acids. The J segment lost 4 bases and the V segment lost 2 bases, leaving 3 bases of the junction unmatched. CDR3 residues: CASSLTLAGADTQYF. For the CDR3, the DNA is TGTGCCAGCAGCTTAACTCTAGCGGGGGCAGATACGCAGTATTTT. Combining the CDR3 with reference TRBV7-2 and TRBJ2-3 gives the whole variable domain GAGVSQSPSNKVTEKGKDVELRCDPISGHTALYWYRQSLGQGLEFLIYFQGNSAPDKSGLPSDRFSAERTGGSVSTLTIQRTQQEDSAVYLCASSLTLAGADTQYFGPGTRLTVL.

This clonotype was detected only a few times. V gene TRBV29-1 combines with J gene TRBJ1-2; no clear D gene. The CDR3 sequence is 12 residues long. The V gene lost 3 bases and the J gene lost 1 base, with 6 bases spanning the gap. Per the germline V gene, CDR1 is SQVTM and CDR2 is ANQGSEA. For the CDR3, the DNA is TGCAGCGTTGATTTCCATAACTATGGCTACACCTTC. This gives the protein CSVDFHNYGYTF.

This chain links TRBV18 with TRBJ2-5; possibly TRBD1 or TRBD2 for D (5 bases each). Germline assignment: CDR1 KGHSH and CDR2 LQKENI. Trimming pared 2 bases from V and 2 bases from J, leaving 12 bases between. This CDR3 contains 15 residues. The CDR3 sequence is CASSPNPGPQETQYF. Here the CDR3 DNA reads TGTGCCAGCTCACCAAATCCGGGGCCTCAAGAGACCCAGTACTTC.

Here the CDR3 reads CASTRPGRPTDTQYF. In DNA form, the CDR3 reads TGTGCCAGCACCCGACCGGGGCGTCCCACAGATACGCAGTATTTT. This sequence joins TRBV28 and TRBJ2-3; D is possibly TRBD1 or TRBD2 (5 bases each). V was trimmed by 7 bases and J by 2 bases, leaving 16 bases between them. In germline, CDR1 is MDHEN, CDR2 SYDVKM. The CDR3 covers 15 residues.